This T cell receptor (beta chain) was captured by sequencing in a study of shared clonotypes between healthy human individuals. Per the germline V gene, CDR1 is SGHAT and CDR2 is FQNNGV. Trimming left V 4 bases short and J 2 bases short, with 10 bases between. The CDR3 has 14 amino acids. This table comes from immunoSEQ multiplex PCR, and its TCRdb copy is limited to in-frame clones, with some not included. Of 950,000 to 1,300,000 clones in the sample, more than 65% were seen once. This clonotype originated in a man between 18 and 29 years old in good health. This rearrangement joins TRBV11-2 to TRBJ2-3; tentatively, D is TRBD1 (5 bases). Sequencing used memory CD4+ T cells sorted from blood. Subset noted: CD45RA-negative fraction. The CDR3 region has the DNA TGTGCCAGCAGCTCCCAAGGGGCCACAGATACGCAGTATTTT. Encoded protein: CASSSQGATDTQYF.